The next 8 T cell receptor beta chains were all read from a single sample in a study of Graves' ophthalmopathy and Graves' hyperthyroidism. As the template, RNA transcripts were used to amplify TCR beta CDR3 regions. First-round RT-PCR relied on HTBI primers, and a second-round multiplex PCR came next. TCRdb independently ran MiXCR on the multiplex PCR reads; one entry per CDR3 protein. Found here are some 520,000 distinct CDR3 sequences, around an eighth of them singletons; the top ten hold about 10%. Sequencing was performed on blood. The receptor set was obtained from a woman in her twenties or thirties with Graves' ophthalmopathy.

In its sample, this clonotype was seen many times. The CDR3 bases are TGTGCCAGCAGTGGAAACGAATGGACTTTTCAAGGCGAGCAGTACTTC. This encodes CASSGNEWTFQGEQYF. The chain carries TRBV27 and TRBJ2-7; tentatively, D is TRBD2 (5 bases). The CDR3 spans 16 residues. Germline loops: CDR1 MNHEY, CDR2 SMNVEV (reference sequence). Trimming took off 5 bases at V and 6 bases at J, with 23 bases between the two ends.

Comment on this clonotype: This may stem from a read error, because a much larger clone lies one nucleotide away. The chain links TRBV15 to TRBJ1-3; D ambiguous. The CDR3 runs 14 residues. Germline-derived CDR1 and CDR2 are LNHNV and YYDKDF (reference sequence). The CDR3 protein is CATSGRSSGNTICF. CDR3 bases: TGTGCCACCAGTGGTAGGAGCTCTGGAAACACCATATGTTTT.

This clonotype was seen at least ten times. In DNA form, the CDR3 reads TGTGCCAGTACCAAGGGAACAGGGGTCAGAGACACTGAAGCTTTCTTT. It is translated as CASTKGTGVRDTEAFF. The J gene is TRBJ1-1, the V gene TRBV19, with 7 bases matching TRBD1. The CDR3 consists of 16 residues. Germline V gene lookup returns CDR1 LNHDA and CDR2 SQIVND (reference sequence). Germline trimming cut 7 bases from V and 3 bases from J; bases unmatched to any gene: 14.

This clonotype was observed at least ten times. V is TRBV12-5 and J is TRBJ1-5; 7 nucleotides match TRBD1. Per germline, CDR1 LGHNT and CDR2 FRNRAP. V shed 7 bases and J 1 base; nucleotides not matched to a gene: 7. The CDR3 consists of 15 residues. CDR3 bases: TGTGCTAGTGCCGCGGGACAGCTAAGCAATCAGCCCCAGCATTTT. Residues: CASAAGQLSNQPQHF.

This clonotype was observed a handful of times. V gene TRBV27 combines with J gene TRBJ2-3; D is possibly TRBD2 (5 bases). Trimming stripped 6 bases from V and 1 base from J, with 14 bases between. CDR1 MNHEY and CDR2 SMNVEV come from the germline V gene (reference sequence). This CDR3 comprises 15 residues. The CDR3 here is CASSPDSLGTDTQYF. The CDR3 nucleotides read TGTGCCAGCAGCCCGGACTCCCTCGGCACAGATACGCAGTATTTT.

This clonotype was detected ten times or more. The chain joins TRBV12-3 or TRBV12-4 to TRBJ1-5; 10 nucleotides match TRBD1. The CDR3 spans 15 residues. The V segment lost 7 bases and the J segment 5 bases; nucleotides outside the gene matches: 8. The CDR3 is CASNLGQGSHQPQHF. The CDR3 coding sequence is TGTGCCAGCAACCTGGGACAGGGGTCGCATCAGCCCCAGCATTTT.

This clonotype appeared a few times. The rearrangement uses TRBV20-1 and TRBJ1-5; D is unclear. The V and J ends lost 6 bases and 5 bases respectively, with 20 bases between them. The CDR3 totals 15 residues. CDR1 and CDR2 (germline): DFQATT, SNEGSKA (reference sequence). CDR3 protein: CSAVVGRLSHQPQHF. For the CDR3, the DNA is TGCAGTGCAGTGGTAGGGAGGTTGTCTCATCAGCCCCAGCATTTT.

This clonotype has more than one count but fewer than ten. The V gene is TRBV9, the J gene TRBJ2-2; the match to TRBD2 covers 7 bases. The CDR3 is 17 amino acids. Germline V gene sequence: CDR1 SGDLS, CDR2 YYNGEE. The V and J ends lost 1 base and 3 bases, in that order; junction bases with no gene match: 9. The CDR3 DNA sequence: TGTGCCAGCAGCGTAACTGGGAGGGCCTCGGACACCGGGGAGCTGTTTTTT. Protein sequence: CASSVTGRASDTGELFF. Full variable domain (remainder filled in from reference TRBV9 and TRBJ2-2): DSGVTQTPKHLITATGQRVTLRCSPRSGDLSVYWYQQSLDQGLQFLIQYYNGEERAKGNILERFSAQQFPDLHSELNLSSLELGDSALYFCASSVTGRASDTGELFFGEGSRLTVL.